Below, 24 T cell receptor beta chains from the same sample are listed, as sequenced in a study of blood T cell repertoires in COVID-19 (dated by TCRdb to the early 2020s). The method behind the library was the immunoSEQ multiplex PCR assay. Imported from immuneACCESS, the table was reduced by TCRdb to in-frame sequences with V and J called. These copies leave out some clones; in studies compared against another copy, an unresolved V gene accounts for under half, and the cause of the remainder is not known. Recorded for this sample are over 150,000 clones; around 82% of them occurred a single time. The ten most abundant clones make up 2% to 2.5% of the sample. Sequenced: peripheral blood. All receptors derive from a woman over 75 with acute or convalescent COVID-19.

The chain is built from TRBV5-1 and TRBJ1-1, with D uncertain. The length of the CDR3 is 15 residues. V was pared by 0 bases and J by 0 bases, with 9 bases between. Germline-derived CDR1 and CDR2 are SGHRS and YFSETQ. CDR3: CASSLVPGMNTEAFF. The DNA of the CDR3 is TGCGCCAGCAGCTTGGTCCCAGGCATGAACACTGAAGCTTTCTTT.

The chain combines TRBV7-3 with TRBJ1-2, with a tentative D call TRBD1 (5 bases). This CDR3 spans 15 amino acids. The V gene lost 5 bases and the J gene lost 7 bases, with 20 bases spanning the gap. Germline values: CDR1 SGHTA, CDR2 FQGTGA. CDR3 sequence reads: CASSPGGESVRGYTF. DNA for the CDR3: TGTGCCAGCAGCCCGGGGGGGGAATCTGTACGTGGCTACACCTTC.

CDR3 residues: CASSPGGGGWSGETQYF. The DNA for the CDR3 is TGCGCCAGCAGCCCCGGTGGCGGGGGGTGGTCCGGGGAGACCCAGTACTTC. The chain employs TRBV4-3 and TRBJ2-5, with 8 bases aligning to TRBD2. The V gene end was trimmed by 4 bases and the J gene end by 5 bases; junction bases not matched to a gene: 15. CDR1 and CDR2 (germline): LGHNA, YSLEER. This CDR3 is built from 17 residues.

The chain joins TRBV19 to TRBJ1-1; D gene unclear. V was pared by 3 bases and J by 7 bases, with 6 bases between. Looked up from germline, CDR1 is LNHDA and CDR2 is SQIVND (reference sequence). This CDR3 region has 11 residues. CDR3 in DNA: TGTGCCAGTAGTATGGTGAGTGAAGCTTTCTTT. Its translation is CASSMVSEAFF.

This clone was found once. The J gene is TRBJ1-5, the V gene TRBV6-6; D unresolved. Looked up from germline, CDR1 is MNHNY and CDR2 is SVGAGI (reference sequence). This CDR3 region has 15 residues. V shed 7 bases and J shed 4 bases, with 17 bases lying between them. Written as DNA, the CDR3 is TGTGCCAGCACCCAATCCTTGGGCCTAAATCAGCCCCAGCATTTT. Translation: CASTQSLGLNQPQHF.

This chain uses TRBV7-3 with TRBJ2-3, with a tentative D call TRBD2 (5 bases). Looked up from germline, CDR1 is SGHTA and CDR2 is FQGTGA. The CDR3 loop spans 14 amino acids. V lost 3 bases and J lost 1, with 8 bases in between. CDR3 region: CASSLVSGTDTQYF. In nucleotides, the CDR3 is TGTGCCAGCAGCTTGGTTAGCGGCACAGATACGCAGTATTTT.

CDR3 loop: CSAQPDNEQYF. The DNA for the CDR3 is TGCAGTGCTCAACCAGACAACGAGCAGTACTTC. The chain joins TRBV20-1 to TRBJ2-7; the D is unclear. Germline CDR1 is DFQATT and CDR2 is SNEGSKA (reference sequence). CDR3 length: 11 residues. V shed 5 bases and J shed 5 bases, with 10 bases lying between them.

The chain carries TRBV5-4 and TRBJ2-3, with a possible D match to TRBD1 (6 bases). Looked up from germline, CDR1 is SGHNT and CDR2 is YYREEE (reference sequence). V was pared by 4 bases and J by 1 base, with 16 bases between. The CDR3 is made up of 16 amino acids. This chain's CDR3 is CASSPGPRGGTDTQYF. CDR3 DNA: TGTGCCAGCAGCCCGGGACCCAGGGGAGGCACAGATACGCAGTATTTT.

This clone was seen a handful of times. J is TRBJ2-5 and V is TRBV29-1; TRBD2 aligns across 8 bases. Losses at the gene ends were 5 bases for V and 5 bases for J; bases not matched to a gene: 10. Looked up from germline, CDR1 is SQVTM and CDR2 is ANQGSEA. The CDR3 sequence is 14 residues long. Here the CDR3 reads CSVSLGSGAETQYF. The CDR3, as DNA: TGCAGCGTTTCCCTTGGTAGCGGGGCCGAGACCCAGTACTTC.

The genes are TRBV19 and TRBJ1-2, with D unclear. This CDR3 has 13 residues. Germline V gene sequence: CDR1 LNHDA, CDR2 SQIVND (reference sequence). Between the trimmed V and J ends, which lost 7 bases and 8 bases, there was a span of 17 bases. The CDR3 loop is CASTNEVVGGYTF. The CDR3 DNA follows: TGTGCCAGTACCAACGAGGTCGTTGGAGGCTACACCTTC.

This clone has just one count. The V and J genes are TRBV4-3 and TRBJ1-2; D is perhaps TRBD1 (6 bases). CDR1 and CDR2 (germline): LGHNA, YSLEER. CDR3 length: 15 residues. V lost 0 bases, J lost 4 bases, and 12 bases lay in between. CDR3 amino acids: CASSQDLGTFYGYTF. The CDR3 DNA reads TGCGCCAGCAGCCAAGATCTCGGGACATTCTATGGCTACACCTTC.

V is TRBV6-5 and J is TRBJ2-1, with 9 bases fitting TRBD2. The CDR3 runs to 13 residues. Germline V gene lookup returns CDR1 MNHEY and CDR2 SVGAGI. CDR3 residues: CVSSGSLNNEQFF. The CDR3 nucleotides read TGTGTGAGTAGCGGGAGCTTGAACAATGAGCAGTTCTTC.

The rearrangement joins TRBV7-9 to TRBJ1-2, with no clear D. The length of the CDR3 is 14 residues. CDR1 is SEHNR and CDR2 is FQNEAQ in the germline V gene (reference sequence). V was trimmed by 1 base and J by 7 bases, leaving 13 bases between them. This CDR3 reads CASSLEPHAGGYTF. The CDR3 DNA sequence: TGTGCCAGCAGCTTAGAACCGCATGCGGGTGGCTACACCTTC.

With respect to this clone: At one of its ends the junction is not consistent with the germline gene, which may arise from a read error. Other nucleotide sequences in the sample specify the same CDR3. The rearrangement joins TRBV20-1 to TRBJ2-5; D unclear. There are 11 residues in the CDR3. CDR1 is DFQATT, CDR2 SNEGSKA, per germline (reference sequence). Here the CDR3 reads CSARDQETQYF. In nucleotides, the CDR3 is TGCAGTGCTAGAGACCAGGAGACCCAGTACTTC.

CDR3 coding DNA: TGTGCCAGCAGCCAAGATAGGCAAGGGACAGGGAGTAACAATGAGCAGTTCTTC. Translation gives CASSQDRQGTGSNNEQFF. The V and J genes are TRBV4-2 and TRBJ2-1; 9 bases match TRBD1. Germline CDR1 LGHNA, CDR2 YNFKEQ. V trimming: 0 bases; J trimming: 5 bases; junction bases outside the gene matches: 11. This CDR3 region has 18 residues.

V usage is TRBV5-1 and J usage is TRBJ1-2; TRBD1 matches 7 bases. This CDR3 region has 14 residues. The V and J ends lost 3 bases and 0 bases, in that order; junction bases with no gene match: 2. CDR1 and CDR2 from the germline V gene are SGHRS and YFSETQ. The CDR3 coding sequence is TGCGCCAGCAGCTGGGACAGTGCTAACTATGGCTACACCTTC. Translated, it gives CASSWDSANYGYTF.

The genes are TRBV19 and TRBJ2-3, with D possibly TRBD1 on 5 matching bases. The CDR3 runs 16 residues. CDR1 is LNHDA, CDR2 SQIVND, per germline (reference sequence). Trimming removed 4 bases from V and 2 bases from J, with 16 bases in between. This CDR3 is CASSSPREGSTDTQYF. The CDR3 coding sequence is TGTGCCAGTAGTAGTCCCAGGGAAGGGTCCACAGATACGCAGTATTTT.

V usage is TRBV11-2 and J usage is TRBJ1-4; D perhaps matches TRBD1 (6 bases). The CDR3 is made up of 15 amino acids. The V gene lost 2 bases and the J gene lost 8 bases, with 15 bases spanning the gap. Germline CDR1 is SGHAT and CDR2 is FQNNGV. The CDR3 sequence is CASSLNPAGVEKLFF. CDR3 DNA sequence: TGTGCCAGCAGCTTAAATCCGGCAGGGGTGGAAAAACTGTTTTTT.

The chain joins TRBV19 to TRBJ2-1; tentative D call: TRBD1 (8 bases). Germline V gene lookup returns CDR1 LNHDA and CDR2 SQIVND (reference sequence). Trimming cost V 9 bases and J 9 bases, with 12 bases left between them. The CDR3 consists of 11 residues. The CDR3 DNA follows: TGTGCCAGCAACAGGGGGGGTGAGCAGTTCTTC. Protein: CASNRGGEQFF.

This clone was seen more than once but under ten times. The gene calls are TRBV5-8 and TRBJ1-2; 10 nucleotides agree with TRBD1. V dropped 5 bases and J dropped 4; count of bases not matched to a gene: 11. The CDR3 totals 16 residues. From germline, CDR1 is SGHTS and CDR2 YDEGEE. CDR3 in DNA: TGTGCCAGCAGGATACCCGGGACAGGGGCCAGCTATGGCTACACCTTC. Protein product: CASRIPGTGASYGYTF. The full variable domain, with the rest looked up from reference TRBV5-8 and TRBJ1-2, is EAGVTQSPTHLIKTRGQQATLRCSPISGHTSVYWYQQALGLGLQFLLWYDEGEERNRGNFPPRFSGRQFPNYSSELNVNALELEDSALYLCASRIPGTGASYGYTFGSGTRLTVV.

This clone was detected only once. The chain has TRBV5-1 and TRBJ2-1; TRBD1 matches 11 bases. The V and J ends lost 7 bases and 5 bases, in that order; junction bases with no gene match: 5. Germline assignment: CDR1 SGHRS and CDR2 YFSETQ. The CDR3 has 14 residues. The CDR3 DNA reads TGCGCCAGCTCCGGGACAGGGGGGCACAATGAGCAGTTCTTC. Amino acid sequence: CASSGTGGHNEQFF.

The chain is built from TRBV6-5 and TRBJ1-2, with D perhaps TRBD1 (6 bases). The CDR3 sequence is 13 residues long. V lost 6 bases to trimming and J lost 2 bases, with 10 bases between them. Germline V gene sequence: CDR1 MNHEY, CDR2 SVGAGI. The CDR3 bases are TGTGCCAGCAGCCGACAGGTGAACTATGGCTACACCTTC. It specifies CASSRQVNYGYTF.

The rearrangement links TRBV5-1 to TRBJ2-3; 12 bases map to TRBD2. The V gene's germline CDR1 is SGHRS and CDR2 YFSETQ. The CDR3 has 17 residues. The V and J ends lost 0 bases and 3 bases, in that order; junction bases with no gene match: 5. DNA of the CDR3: TGCGCCAGCAGCTTGGCGGCTAGCGGGGGGGCTACAGATACGCAGTATTTT. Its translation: CASSLAASGGATDTQYF. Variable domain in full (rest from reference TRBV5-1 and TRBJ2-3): KAGVTQTPRYLIKTRGQQVTLSCSPISGHRSVSWYQQTPGQGLQFLFEYFSETQRNKGNFPGRFSGRQFSNSRSEMNVSTLELGDSALYLCASSLAASGGATDTQYFGPGTRLTVL.

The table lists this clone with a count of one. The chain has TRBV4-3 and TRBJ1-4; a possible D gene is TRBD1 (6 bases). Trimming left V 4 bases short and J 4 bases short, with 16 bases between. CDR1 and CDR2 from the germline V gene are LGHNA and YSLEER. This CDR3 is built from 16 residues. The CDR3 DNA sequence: TGCGCCAGCAGCCCTCAAGGTCCAGGGGTTAATGAAAAACTGTTTTTT. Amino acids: CASSPQGPGVNEKLFF.